A single sample gave rise to the 28 T cell receptor beta chains below, sequenced in a study of blood T cell repertoires in COVID-19. Clones were sequenced by immunoSEQ multiplex PCR, and TCRdb holds only the in-frame ones, with some missing. Of 120,000 or so clones detected, roughly 85% appear once; the ten largest clones hold 4.8%. Sequencing was performed on peripheral blood. These receptors came from a human donor in a cohort sampled during active COVID-19.

This rearrangement joins TRBV4-3 to TRBJ2-1; perhaps TRBD2 as D (6 bases). There are 13 residues in the CDR3. The germline V gene encodes CDR1 LGHNA and CDR2 YSLEER. V gave up 1 base and J gave up 12 bases, with 13 bases separating them. The CDR3 sequence: CASSQGAGPPQFF. The DNA for the CDR3 is TGCGCCAGCAGCCAAGGGGCGGGGCCACCGCAGTTCTTC.

The CDR3 region has the DNA TGTGCCAGCAACTCGAGGTCAAGTACTGAAGCTTTCTTT. Its protein product is CASNSRSSTEAFF. This rearrangement joins TRBV6-5 to TRBJ1-1; D remains ambiguous. The CDR3 runs 13 residues. Per germline, CDR1 MNHEY and CDR2 SVGAGI. Trimming took 7 bases from V and 5 from J, leaving 14 bases between them.

The V and J genes are TRBV28 and TRBJ1-2; 10 positions agree with TRBD1. Germline V gene sequence: CDR1 MDHEN, CDR2 SYDVKM. The CDR3 sequence is 14 residues long. V lost 3 bases and J lost 2; bases outside the gene matches: 0. CDR3 sequence reads: CASSLGQGNYGYTF. In DNA, the CDR3 is TGTGCCAGCAGTTTGGGACAGGGGAACTATGGCTACACCTTC.

V is TRBV6-5 and J is TRBJ1-5; D gene uncertain. Looked up from germline, CDR1 is MNHEY and CDR2 is SVGAGI. Trimming removed 0 bases from V and 9 bases from J, with 9 bases in between. The CDR3 spans 13 residues. The CDR3 bases are TGTGCCAGCAGTTACTCTGCGGGGTTGCCCCAGCATTTT. Its translation is CASSYSAGLPQHF.

Here the CDR3 DNA reads TGTGCCAGCAGCTTAGAGAGCGGGACTGAAGCTTTCTTT. Protein product: CASSLESGTEAFF. The chain employs TRBV7-2 and TRBJ1-1; D remains unclear. Germline V lookup: CDR1 SGHTA, CDR2 FQGNSA. The CDR3 runs 13 residues. The ends were cut back, 1 base at V and 5 bases at J, with 8 bases in the middle.

The V and J genes are TRBV18 and TRBJ2-7; D possibly corresponds to TRBD2 (6 bases). CDR1 and CDR2 from the germline V gene are KGHSH and LQKENI. V shed 3 bases and J shed 4 bases, with 13 bases lying between them. CDR3 length equals 14 residues. CDR3 loop: CASSPGGNNYEQYF. In DNA, the CDR3 is TGTGCCAGCTCACCCGGCGGGAACAATTACGAGCAGTACTTC.

J is TRBJ2-7 and V is TRBV6-5; 11 bases agree with TRBD2. Per germline, CDR1 MNHEY and CDR2 SVGAGI. This CDR3 region has 14 residues. V was pared by 6 bases and J by 4 bases, with 5 bases of the junction left unmatched. The CDR3 DNA is TGTGCCAGCAGGCTACTAGCGGGAGCGTACGAGCAGTACTTC. This encodes CASRLLAGAYEQYF.

The chain uses TRBV3-1 (or the pseudogene TRBV3-2) and TRBJ2-1; the D gene is possibly TRBD1 (6 bases). Germline assignment: CDR1 LGHDT and CDR2 YNNKEL (reference sequence). Trimming took 4 bases from V and 5 from J, leaving 15 bases between them. CDR3 size: 15 residues. The CDR3: CASSRNREFDNEQFF. The CDR3 DNA sequence: TGTGCCAGCAGCCGAAACAGGGAATTCGACAATGAGCAGTTCTTC.

The V gene is TRBV19, the J gene TRBJ1-6; D is possibly TRBD1 (6 bases). The germline V and J ends were trimmed by 3 bases and 0 bases, with 12 bases remaining between them. This CDR3 is built from 17 residues. CDR1 is LNHDA, CDR2 SQIVND, per germline (reference sequence). The CDR3 DNA is TGTGCCAGTAGTATCCCGGGACACAGCTCCTATAATTCACCCCTCCACTTT. This codes for CASSIPGHSSYNSPLHF.

The CDR3 DNA sequence: TGCGCCAGCAGCTTGAACAGCCGCACAGATACGCAGTATTTT. This translates into CASSLNSRTDTQYF. This chain uses TRBV5-1 with TRBJ2-3; D unclear. Germline V gives CDR1 SGHRS, CDR2 YFSETQ. This CDR3 spans 14 amino acids. Deletions cut 1 base from V and 1 base from J, with 7 bases between.

V gene TRBV5-4 combines with J gene TRBJ2-3; 10 nucleotides align to TRBD2. Germline V lookup: CDR1 SGHNT, CDR2 YYREEE (reference sequence). CDR3 length: 17 residues. With V trimmed by 1 base and J by 0 bases, 5 bases remained unmatched. CDR3 protein: CASSLKVAGGSTDTQYF. The CDR3 DNA follows: TGTGCCAGCAGCTTGAAGGTAGCGGGGGGTAGCACAGATACGCAGTATTTT.

Turning to this clone: Germline and junction disagree at one end, which may indicate a read error. The J gene is TRBJ2-3, the V gene TRBV7-7, with TRBD2 matching over 13 bases. The CDR3 runs to 15 residues. The germline V gene has CDR1 SSHAT and CDR2 FNYEAQ (reference sequence). The CDR3 bases are TGTGCTAGCAGCTTGACTAGCGGGAGGTTGGATACGCAGTATTTT. This gives the protein CASSLTSGRLDTQYF.

The chain carries TRBV5-1 and TRBJ2-2; 8 bases line up with TRBD2. CDR1 is SGHRS and CDR2 is YFSETQ in the germline V gene. The CDR3 length is 18 residues. Trimming cost V 0 bases and J 0 bases; bases outside gene matches: 7. The CDR3 DNA sequence: TGCGCCAGCAGCTTGGTTAGCGGGGCCTTATCGAACACCGGGGAGCTGTTTTTT. This encodes CASSLVSGALSNTGELFF.

V is TRBV3-1 (or the pseudogene TRBV3-2) and J is TRBJ1-1; 7 bases line up with TRBD1. This CDR3 spans 15 amino acids. V was clipped by 4 bases and J by 7 bases; unmatched bases: 12. Germline CDR1 LGHDT, CDR2 YNNKEL (reference sequence). This chain's CDR3 is CASSRIPTGLGEAFF. CDR3 nucleotide sequence: TGTGCCAGCAGCCGTATCCCGACAGGGTTGGGTGAAGCTTTCTTT.

The CDR3 reads CACADSSKQYF. Here the CDR3 DNA reads TGTGCCTGCGCGGACTCCTCAAAGCAGTACTTC. The V and J genes are TRBV28 and TRBJ2-7; possible D gene TRBD2, 5 bases. The CDR3 length is 11 residues. CDR1 and CDR2 from the germline V gene are MDHEN and SYDVKM. Trimming took off 11 bases at V and 8 bases at J, with 16 bases between the two ends.

The V and J genes are TRBV2 and TRBJ2-5, with TRBD1 identical over 7 bases. From germline, CDR1 is SNHLY and CDR2 FYNNEI. V was clipped by 8 bases and J by 2 bases; unmatched bases: 5. The CDR3 runs to 13 residues. CDR3 in DNA: TGTGCCAGCGATCTGGGACAGCAAGAGACCCAGTACTTC. Protein sequence: CASDLGQQETQYF.

V is TRBV7-9 and J is TRBJ1-5; possibly TRBD1 for D (6 bases). V dropped 8 bases and J dropped 8 bases, with 25 bases sitting between them. This CDR3 has 16 amino acids. Germline loops: CDR1 SEHNR, CDR2 FQNEAQ (reference sequence). The chain's CDR3 is CASALGGGAREEPQHF. The CDR3 region has the DNA TGTGCCAGCGCCCTAGGGGGAGGGGCTCGGGAGGAGCCCCAGCATTTT.

The chain employs TRBV7-2 and TRBJ1-2, with 9 bases fitting TRBD1. The CDR3 covers 15 residues. The germline CDR1 and CDR2 sequences are SGHTA and FQGNSA. The J segment lost 4 bases and the V segment lost 1 base, leaving 4 bases of the junction unmatched. DNA for the CDR3: TGTGCCAGCAGCTTAGACAGGGGGCTCCTCTATGGCTACACCTTC. Amino acid sequence: CASSLDRGLLYGYTF.

The chain joins TRBV12-5 to TRBJ2-2; TRBD1 aligns across 7 bases. The V gene end was trimmed by 0 bases and the J gene end by 3 bases; junction bases not matched to a gene: 4. The CDR3 is 16 residues long. Germline-derived CDR1 and CDR2 are LGHNT and FRNRAP. The CDR3 loop is CASGLVLGTDTGELFF. The CDR3 DNA follows: TGTGCTAGTGGTTTGGTACTAGGGACAGACACCGGGGAGCTGTTTTTT.

The V and J genes are TRBV6-2 or TRBV6-3 and TRBJ1-1; a weak D match, TRBD1 (5 bases). The CDR3 extends over 15 amino acids. The V end lost 0 bases, the J end lost 5 bases, and 13 bases lay between the germline ends. CDR1 is MNHEY, CDR2 SVGEGT, per germline. CDR3 region: CASSYSLGEGTEAFF. The CDR3, as DNA: TGTGCCAGCAGTTACTCTTTGGGGGAGGGGACTGAAGCTTTCTTT.

There are a few counts of this clone. This CDR3 reads CASSPGRGTTYNEQFF. CDR3 coding DNA: TGTGCCAGCAGCCCAGGGAGGGGCACAACCTACAATGAGCAGTTCTTC. The chain has TRBV7-9 and TRBJ2-1; the match to TRBD2 covers 7 bases. The CDR3 is 16 amino acids. Germline values: CDR1 SEHNR, CDR2 FQNEAQ (reference sequence). Trimming removed 5 bases from V and 2 bases from J; junction bases left unmatched: 9.

This chain joins TRBV11-3 and TRBJ2-4, with 10 bases fitting TRBD1. This CDR3 has 15 residues. Germline trimming cut 5 bases from V and 10 bases from J; bases unmatched to any gene: 11. Per the germline V gene, CDR1 is SGHNT and CDR2 is YENEEA. CDR3 in DNA: TGTGCCAGCAGCCGATCCTCCGGGACAGGGGAGATTCAGTACTTC. Amino acids: CASSRSSGTGEIQYF.

The chain employs TRBV5-4 and TRBJ2-5; the D gene is possibly TRBD2 (5 bases). The germline V gene has CDR1 SGHNT and CDR2 YYREEE (reference sequence). Trimming pared 0 bases from V and 1 base from J, leaving 7 bases between. The CDR3 extends over 14 amino acids. CDR3 in amino acids: CASSLGGSQETQYF. The DNA of the CDR3 is TGTGCCAGCAGCTTGGGAGGGAGCCAAGAGACCCAGTACTTC.

The chain employs TRBV5-1 and TRBJ2-1, with TRBD2 as a possible D gene (5 bases). CDR3 length: 15 amino acids. The V gene lost 1 base and the J gene lost 2 bases, with 10 bases spanning the gap. CDR1 is SGHRS and CDR2 is YFSETQ in the germline V gene. In DNA form, the CDR3 reads TGCGCCAGCAGCTTGTCCCCGGGGACCTACAATGAGCAGTTCTTC. This codes for CASSLSPGTYNEQFF.

This clone was seen repeatedly, ten times or more. The J gene is TRBJ2-1, the V gene TRBV24-1; D unclear. The CDR3 runs to 13 residues. Trimming removed 9 bases from V and 4 bases from J, with 12 bases in between. Germline V gene lookup returns CDR1 KGHDR and CDR2 SFDVKD. The chain's CDR3 is CATAPASYNEQFF. In nucleotides, the CDR3 is TGTGCCACCGCACCTGCCAGTTACAATGAGCAGTTCTTC.

This clone showed up just once. The chain joins TRBV5-6 to TRBJ1-2; TRBD1 matches at 7 bases. This CDR3 comprises 14 residues. The germline CDR1 and CDR2 sequences are SGHDT and YYEEEE. J lost 4 bases, V lost 4 bases, and 7 bases had no gene match. CDR3 region: CASSTGTEVYGYTF. CDR3 nucleotides: TGTGCCAGCAGCACCGGGACAGAAGTCTATGGCTACACCTTC.

The V and J genes are TRBV28 and TRBJ2-3; the match to TRBD2 covers 7 bases. The CDR3 consists of 15 residues. The germline V gene encodes CDR1 MDHEN and CDR2 SYDVKM. V lost 8 bases, J lost 0 bases, and 8 bases stayed unmatched. The CDR3 loop reads CASVERDRSTDTQYF. CDR3 nucleotides: TGTGCCAGCGTCGAGCGGGACCGAAGCACAGATACGCAGTATTTT.

The chain couples TRBV18 to TRBJ1-6; 9 bases line up with TRBD1. The CDR3 sequence is 14 residues long. From germline, CDR1 is KGHSH and CDR2 LQKENI. After removal of 5 bases from V and 10 bases from J, the junction contained 6 bases not matched to a gene. The CDR3 DNA reads as TGTGCCAGCTCAGCCGGGACAGGGCCCTCACCCCTCCACTTT. Translating it yields CASSAGTGPSPLHF.